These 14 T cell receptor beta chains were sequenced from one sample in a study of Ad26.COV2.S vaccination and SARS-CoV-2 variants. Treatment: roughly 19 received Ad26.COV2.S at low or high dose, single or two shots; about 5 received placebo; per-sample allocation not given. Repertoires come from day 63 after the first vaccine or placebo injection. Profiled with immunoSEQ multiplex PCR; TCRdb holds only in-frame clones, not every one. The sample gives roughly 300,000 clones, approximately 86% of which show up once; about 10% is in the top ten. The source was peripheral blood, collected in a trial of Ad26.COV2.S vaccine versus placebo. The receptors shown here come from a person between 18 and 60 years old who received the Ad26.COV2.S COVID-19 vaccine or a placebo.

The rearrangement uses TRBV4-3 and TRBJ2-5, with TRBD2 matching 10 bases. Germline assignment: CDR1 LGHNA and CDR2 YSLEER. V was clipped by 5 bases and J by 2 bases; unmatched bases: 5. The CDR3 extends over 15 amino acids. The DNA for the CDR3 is TGCGCCAGCAGCTCCCGGACTAGCGGACAAGAGACCCAGTACTTC. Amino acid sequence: CASSSRTSGQETQYF.

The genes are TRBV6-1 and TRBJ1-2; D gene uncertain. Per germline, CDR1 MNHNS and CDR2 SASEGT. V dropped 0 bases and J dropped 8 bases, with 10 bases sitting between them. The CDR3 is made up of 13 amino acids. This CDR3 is CASSEAPGGGYTF. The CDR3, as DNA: TGTGCCAGCAGTGAAGCTCCGGGAGGGGGCTACACCTTC.

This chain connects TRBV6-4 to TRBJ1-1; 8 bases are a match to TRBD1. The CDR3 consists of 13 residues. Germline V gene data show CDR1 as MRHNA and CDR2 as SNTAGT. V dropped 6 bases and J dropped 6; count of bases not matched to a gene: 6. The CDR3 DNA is TGTGCCAGCAGCGACAGGGGAGGAGCTGAAGCTTTCTTT. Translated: CASSDRGGAEAFF.

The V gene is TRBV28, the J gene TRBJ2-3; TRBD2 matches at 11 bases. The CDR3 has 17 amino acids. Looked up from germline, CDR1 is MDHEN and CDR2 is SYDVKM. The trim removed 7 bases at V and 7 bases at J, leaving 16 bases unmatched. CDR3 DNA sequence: TGTGCCAGCACCTTCGGGACTAGCGGCCCTGGCTTCCATACGCAGTATTTT. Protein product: CASTFGTSGPGFHTQYF.

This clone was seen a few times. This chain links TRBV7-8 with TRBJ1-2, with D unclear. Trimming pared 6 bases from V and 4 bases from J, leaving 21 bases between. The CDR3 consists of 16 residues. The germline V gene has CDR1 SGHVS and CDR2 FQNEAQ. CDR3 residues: CASSPLPETLGYGYTF. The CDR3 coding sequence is TGTGCCAGCAGTCCCCTTCCAGAGACGTTAGGCTATGGCTACACCTTC.

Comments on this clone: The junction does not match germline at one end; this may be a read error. The CDR3 loop reads CASSYSRDALF. CDR3 coding DNA: TGTGCCAGCAGTTACTCGCGGGACGCCCTTTTT. The chain employs TRBV6-5 and TRBJ1-4, with D possibly TRBD1 on 5 matching bases. Germline V gene data show CDR1 as MNHEY and CDR2 as SVGAGI. CDR3 length: 11 amino acids.

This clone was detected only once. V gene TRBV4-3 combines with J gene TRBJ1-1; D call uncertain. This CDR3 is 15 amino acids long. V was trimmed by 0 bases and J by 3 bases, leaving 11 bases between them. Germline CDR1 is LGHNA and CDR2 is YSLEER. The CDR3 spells CASSQEGGLDTEAFF. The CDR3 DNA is TGCGCCAGCAGCCAAGAAGGTGGATTGGACACTGAAGCTTTCTTT.

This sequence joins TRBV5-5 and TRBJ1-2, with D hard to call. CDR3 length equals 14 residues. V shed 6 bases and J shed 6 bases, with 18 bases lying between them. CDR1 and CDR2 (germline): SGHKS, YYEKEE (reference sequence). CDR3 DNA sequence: TGTGCCAGCATCCCCCGGGCGGCCATCGATGGCTACACCTTC. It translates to CASIPRAAIDGYTF.

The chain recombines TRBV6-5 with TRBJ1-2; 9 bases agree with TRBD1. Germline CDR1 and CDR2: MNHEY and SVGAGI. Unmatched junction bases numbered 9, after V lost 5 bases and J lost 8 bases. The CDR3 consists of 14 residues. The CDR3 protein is CASSPTGGYEGYTF. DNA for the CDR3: TGTGCCAGCAGTCCGACAGGGGGATACGAAGGCTACACCTTC.

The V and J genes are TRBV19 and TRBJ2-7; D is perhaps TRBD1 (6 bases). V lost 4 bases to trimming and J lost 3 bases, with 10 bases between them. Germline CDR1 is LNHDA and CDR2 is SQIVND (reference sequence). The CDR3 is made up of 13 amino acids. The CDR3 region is CASSNRGGYEQYF. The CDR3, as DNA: TGTGCCAGTAGTAACCGAGGGGGCTACGAGCAGTACTTC.

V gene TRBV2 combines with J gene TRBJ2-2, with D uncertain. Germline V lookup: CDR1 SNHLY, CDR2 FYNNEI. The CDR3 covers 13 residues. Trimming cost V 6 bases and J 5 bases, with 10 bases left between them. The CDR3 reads CASRTSRTGELFF. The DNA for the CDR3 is TGTGCCAGCAGGACTTCCCGGACCGGGGAGCTGTTTTTT.

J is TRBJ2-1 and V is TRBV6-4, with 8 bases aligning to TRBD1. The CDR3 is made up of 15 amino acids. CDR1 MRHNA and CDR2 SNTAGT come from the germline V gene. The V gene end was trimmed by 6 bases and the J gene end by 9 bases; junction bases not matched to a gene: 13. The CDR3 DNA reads TGTGCCAGCAGCGTCGGGACAGGTAGTGTGGGTGAGCAGTTCTTC. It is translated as CASSVGTGSVGEQFF.

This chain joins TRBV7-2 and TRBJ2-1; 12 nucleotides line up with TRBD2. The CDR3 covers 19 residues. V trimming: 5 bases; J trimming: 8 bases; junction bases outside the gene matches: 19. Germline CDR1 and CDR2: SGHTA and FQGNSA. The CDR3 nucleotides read TGTGCCAGCAGCGAATCCGGACTAGCGGGAACCCAAGGGAGCGATGAGCAGTTCTTC. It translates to CASSESGLAGTQGSDEQFF.

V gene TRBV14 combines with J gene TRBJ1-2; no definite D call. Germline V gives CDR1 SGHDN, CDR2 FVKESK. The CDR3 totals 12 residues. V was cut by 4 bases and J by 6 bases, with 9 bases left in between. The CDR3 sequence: CASSLGRDGYTF. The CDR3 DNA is TGTGCCAGCAGCCTGGGAAGAGATGGCTACACCTTC.